One and the same sample provided the 16 T cell receptor beta chains below, sequenced in a study of blood T cell repertoires in COVID-19. The repertoire was sequenced with immunoSEQ multiplex PCR; TCRdb's copy has only in-frame clones and lacks some. The sample lists around 45,000 clones; 55% to 75% were seen once. The source material was peripheral blood. These TCRs come from an older man with acute or convalescent COVID-19.

This chain joins TRBV7-3 and TRBJ1-1; 9 nucleotides align to TRBD1. This CDR3 has 16 amino acids. CDR1 is SGHTA, CDR2 FQGTGA, per germline. Germline trimming cut 1 base from V and 0 bases from J; bases unmatched to any gene: 3. CDR3 amino acids: CASSLMGQGMNTEAFF. The CDR3 DNA follows: TGTGCCAGCAGCTTAATGGGACAGGGAATGAACACTGAAGCTTTCTTT.

The chain links TRBV18 to TRBJ2-5; 15 bases line up with TRBD2. V lost 2 bases to trimming and J lost 3 bases; unmatched junction nucleotides: 4. This CDR3 is built from 17 residues. Germline V CDR1 and CDR2: KGHSH, LQKENI. DNA for the CDR3: TGTGCCAGCTCACCAATCGGACTAGCGGGGGGGGAAGAGACCCAGTACTTC. This translates into CASSPIGLAGGEETQYF.

The chain combines TRBV9 with TRBJ1-2; D perhaps matches TRBD1 (5 bases). Trimming removed 4 bases at V and 6 bases at J, with 7 bases between. Germline CDR1 is SGDLS and CDR2 is YYNGEE. The CDR3 length is 11 residues. CDR3 sequence reads: CASSWGDGYTF. The CDR3 region has the DNA TGTGCCAGCAGCTGGGGGGATGGCTACACCTTC.

This sequence joins TRBV12-5 and TRBJ2-2; 8 bases fit TRBD1. J lost 4 bases, V lost 5 bases, and 6 bases had no gene match. Per the germline V gene, CDR1 is LGHNT and CDR2 is FRNRAP. The CDR3 totals 15 residues. The CDR3 here is CASGLDRAGTGELFF. DNA for the CDR3: TGTGCTAGTGGTCTGGACAGGGCCGGCACCGGGGAGCTGTTTTTT.

The chain couples TRBV7-2 to TRBJ1-1, with 11 bases matching TRBD1. The V segment lost 5 bases and the J segment 9 bases; nucleotides outside the gene matches: 17. The length of the CDR3 is 17 residues. Looked up from germline, CDR1 is SGHTA and CDR2 is FQGNSA. This CDR3 is CASSTRTGGVVGMKAFF. CDR3 nucleotide sequence: TGTGCCAGCAGCACCCGGACAGGGGGCGTGGTAGGAATGAAAGCTTTCTTT.

This clone was seen only once. The chain uses TRBV4-1 and TRBJ2-3; D is unresolved. CDR3 length: 17 residues. The ends were cut back, 0 bases at V and 3 bases at J, with 16 bases in the middle. Germline V CDR1 and CDR2: MGHRA, YSYEKL. The CDR3, as DNA: TGCGCCAGCAGCCAAGATCAAGGCAGTGGAGAAACAGATACGCAGTATTTT. Its protein product is CASSQDQGSGETDTQYF.

This sequence joins TRBV5-1 and TRBJ1-6; the D gene is possibly TRBD1 (5 bases). CDR1 is SGHRS, CDR2 YFSETQ, per germline. The CDR3 has 16 amino acids. Trimming took off 4 bases at V and 0 bases at J, with 11 bases between the two ends. CDR3 nucleotides: TGCGCCAGCAGCCAGACCAGGGACTCCTATAATTCACCCCTCCACTTT. Residues: CASSQTRDSYNSPLHF.

This clone appeared a few times. J is TRBJ1-2 and V is TRBV30; TRBD1 agrees at 10 bases. The CDR3 extends over 12 amino acids. J lost 4 bases, V lost 5 bases, and 1 base had no gene match. CDR1 is GTSNPN and CDR2 is SVGIG in the germline V gene (reference sequence). In DNA form, the CDR3 reads TGTGCCTGGCGGACAGGGGGCTATGGCTACACCTTC. It specifies CAWRTGGYGYTF.

This clone turned up a few times. The chain employs TRBV6-2 or TRBV6-3 and TRBJ1-2, with 7 bases identical to TRBD1. The CDR3 extends over 14 amino acids. V dropped 5 bases and J dropped 4; count of bases not matched to a gene: 7. Germline V gives CDR1 MNHEY, CDR2 SVGEGT. The CDR3 region has the DNA TGTGCCAGCAGTCTGGGGGCAGGGGGCTATGGCTACACCTTC. Translating gives CASSLGAGGYGYTF.

V is TRBV7-2 and J is TRBJ1-5; the match to TRBD1 covers 9 bases. The germline V gene encodes CDR1 SGHTA and CDR2 FQGNSA. This CDR3 is built from 14 residues. Trimming at V came to 4 bases and at J to 6 bases, leaving 4 bases not matched to a gene. CDR3 region: CASSSGQGSQPQHF. For the CDR3, the DNA is TGTGCCAGCAGCTCGGGACAGGGCTCTCAGCCCCAGCATTTT.

This sequence joins TRBV19 and TRBJ1-4; D is unresolved. Germline CDR1 is LNHDA and CDR2 is SQIVND (reference sequence). V lost 8 bases and J 0 bases, leaving 13 bases between the germline ends. There are 15 residues in the CDR3. The CDR3 sequence: CASSLFGPTNEKLFF. In nucleotides, the CDR3 is TGTGCCAGTTCCCTGTTTGGCCCAACTAATGAAAAACTGTTTTTT.

The rearrangement uses TRBV10-2 and TRBJ1-5; TRBD1 agrees at 8 bases. Per germline, CDR1 WSHSY and CDR2 SAAADI. The CDR3 runs 13 residues. Trimming removed 8 bases from V and 6 bases from J; junction bases left unmatched: 6. CDR3 bases: TGCGCCAGCGGGGGACAGGAGGGTCAGCCCCAGCATTTT. Translation: CASGGQEGQPQHF.

This clone has just one count. The rearrangement joins TRBV5-1 to TRBJ2-1; 9 bases agree with TRBD1. J lost 9 bases, V lost 0 bases, and 10 bases had no gene match. Germline V gene sequence: CDR1 SGHRS, CDR2 YFSETQ. This CDR3 is built from 16 residues. In DNA form, the CDR3 reads TGCGCCAGCAGCTTGGAGGGACAGGGTCGGTCGGGTGAGCAGTTCTTC. Its protein is CASSLEGQGRSGEQFF.

V is TRBV27 and J is TRBJ2-2; D unresolved. V was clipped by 5 bases and J by 9 bases, with 7 bases between them. Per germline, CDR1 MNHEY and CDR2 SMNVEV (reference sequence). CDR3 length: 11 amino acids. The CDR3 DNA follows: TGTGCCAGCAGTGCGCAAAGGGAGCTGTTTTTT. Translated: CASSAQRELFF.

The genes are TRBV6-2 or TRBV6-3 and TRBJ2-1; 13 bases map to TRBD2. J gave up 7 bases and V 6 bases, and 6 bases lay outside the gene matches. The length of the CDR3 is 15 residues. Germline assignment: CDR1 MNHEY and CDR2 SVGEGT. The CDR3 loop is CASSKLAGGGNEQFF. CDR3 DNA: TGTGCCAGCAGCAAACTAGCGGGAGGGGGGAATGAGCAGTTCTTC.

The J gene is TRBJ2-7, the V gene TRBV5-6; D not resolved. Looked up from germline, CDR1 is SGHDT and CDR2 is YYEEEE. This CDR3 is built from 13 residues. V was pared by 0 bases and J by 3 bases, with 7 bases between. The CDR3: CASSLVQNYEQYF. CDR3 bases: TGTGCCAGCAGCTTGGTCCAGAACTACGAGCAGTACTTC.